This T cell receptor beta chain came from a study of OX40 agonist ivuxolimab in advanced cancers. The wider study: The patients' treatment was ivuxolimab, an agonistic anti-OX40 (CD134) antibody. Of mixed ages from about 20 to 85 and averaging roughly 64 years, the group was over 80% male. Patients achieving partial responses numbered three: one hepatocellular carcinoma case and two cutaneous melanoma cases.

For this clone: The antigen remains undetermined.

Overall study results and limits: Those patients achieving a partial response at 0.1-3.0 mg/kg showed among the lowest clonal expansion.

The J segment lost 3 bases and the V segment lost 4 bases, leaving 6 bases of the junction unmatched. The CDR3 totals 15 residues. Per germline, CDR1 SGHTS and CDR2 YDEGEE. Assay used: immunoSEQ multiplex PCR; TCRdb lists only in-frame clones, some missing. This sample has some 44,000 clones, with 75% to 90% found just once. Sequencing was performed on CD4+ or CD8+ T cells sorted from blood, taken in a trial of the OX40 agonist ivuxolimab. This clonotype originated in an adult with an advanced solid tumor such as melanoma, head and neck, liver or kidney cancer. This rearrangement joins TRBV5-8 to TRBJ2-7; 11 nucleotides line up with TRBD1. DNA for the CDR3: TGTGCCAGCAGCCAAGGACAGGGGGCTATCTACGAGCAGTACTTC. Translated: CASSQGQGAIYEQYF. The variable domain in full, completed from reference TRBV5-8 and TRBJ2-7, reads EAGVTQSPTHLIKTRGQQATLRCSPISGHTSVYWYQQALGLGLQFLLWYDEGEERNRGNFPPRFSGRQFPNYSSELNVNALELEDSALYLCASSQGQGAIYEQYFGPGTRLTVT.